This is a list of T cell receptor beta chains from one sample in a study of T cells in Graves' hyperthyroidism and ophthalmopathy. TCRdb re-called the multiplex PCR reads with MiXCR, one entry per CDR3 protein. The sample consists of roughly 500,000 distinct CDR3 sequences, 35% to 50% of them appearing once. The sample taken for sequencing was peripheral blood or thyroid tissue (not recorded which). Receptors originate from an adult woman with Graves' disease, either hyperthyroidism or ophthalmopathy (not recorded which). CDR3s include the opening cysteine and the closing phenylalanine or tryptophan. The order of the fields is J gene, clone size, V gene, D gene, CDR3 protein, CDR3 DNA. D genes are given only for firm matches. Rows give clone size only sometimes, using once, few, many, or a class for an expanded clone.

j_gene: TRBJ1-1; abundance: -; v_gene: TRBV9; d_gene: -; CDR3aa: CASSPRAAEAFF; CDR3nt: TGTGCCAGCTCACCACGGGCAGCCGAAGCTTTCTTT
j_gene: TRBJ2-7; abundance: many; v_gene: TRBV20-1; d_gene: -; CDR3aa: CSAKDGFIYEQYF; CDR3nt: TGCAGTGCTAAGGACGGATTCATCTACGAGCAGTACTTC
j_gene: TRBJ2-7; abundance: -; v_gene: TRBV5-1; d_gene: -; CDR3aa: CASSLVQGAGDEQYF; CDR3nt: TGCGCCAGCAGCTTGGTTCAGGGGGCGGGGGACGAGCAGTACTTC
j_gene: TRBJ2-1; abundance: -; v_gene: TRBV7-7; d_gene: TRBD2; CDR3aa: CASSYSGRAYNEQFF; CDR3nt: TGTGCCAGCAGTTATAGCGGGCGGGCCTACAATGAGCAGTTCTTC
j_gene: TRBJ1-6; abundance: few; v_gene: TRBV2; d_gene: -; CDR3aa: CASSEAHSPLHF; CDR3nt: TGTGCCAGCAGTGAAGCGCATTCACCCCTCCACTTT
j_gene: TRBJ1-6; abundance: -; v_gene: TRBV7-9; d_gene: -; CDR3aa: CASSLGWTLMNSPLHF; CDR3nt: TGTGCCAGCAGCTTGGGTTGGACATTGATGAATTCACCCCTCCACTTT
j_gene: TRBJ2-5; abundance: -; v_gene: TRBV4-1; d_gene: -; CDR3aa: CASSQTRQETQYF; CDR3nt: TGCGCCAGCAGCCAGACTAGACAAGAGACCCAGTACTTC
j_gene: TRBJ1-1; abundance: -; v_gene: TRBV7-2; d_gene: -; CDR3aa: CVSSLVEGTEASF; CDR3nt: TGTGTCAGCAGCTTAGTTGAGGGCACTGAAGCTTCCTTT
j_gene: TRBJ1-5; abundance: -; v_gene: TRBV7-2; d_gene: -; CDR3aa: CASSLMAGEPIEHF; CDR3nt: TGTGCCAGCAGCTTAATGGCGGGAGAACCAATCGAGCATTTT
j_gene: TRBJ1-6; abundance: -; v_gene: TRBV11-2; d_gene: -; CDR3aa: CASSFRSRGRWALHF; CDR3nt: TGTGCCAGCAGCTTTCGGTCCAGGGGTCGCTGGGCCCTCCACTTT
j_gene: TRBJ1-1; abundance: -; v_gene: TRBV20-1; d_gene: -; CDR3aa: CSARDRRTAYGYTEAFF; CDR3nt: TGCAGTGCTAGAGATCGGAGGACAGCTTATGGCTACACTGAAGCTTTCTTT